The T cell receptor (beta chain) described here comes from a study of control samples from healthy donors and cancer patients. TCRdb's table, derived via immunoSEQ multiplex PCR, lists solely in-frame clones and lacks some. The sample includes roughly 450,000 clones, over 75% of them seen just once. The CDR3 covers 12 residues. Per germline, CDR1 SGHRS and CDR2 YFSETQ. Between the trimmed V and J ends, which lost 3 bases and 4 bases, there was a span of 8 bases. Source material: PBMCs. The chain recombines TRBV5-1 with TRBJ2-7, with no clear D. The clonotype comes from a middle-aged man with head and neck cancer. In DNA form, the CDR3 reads TGCGCCAGCAGCTCTGGGGTTTACGAGCAGTACTTC. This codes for CASSSGVYEQYF.